Presented here are 9 T cell receptor beta chains from one specimen sequenced in a study of response to subunit inactivated influenza vaccine. MiXCR, run by TCRdb on the RT-PCR reads, gives a single entry per CDR3 protein. The table shows 250,000 to 350,000 distinct CDR3 sequences, with around 22% occurring only once. The material was PBMCs from blood, obtained less than 22 months after vaccination. The source of these receptors is a man in his fifties or sixties who received an inactivated influenza vaccine.

This clonotype was detected ten times or more. The rearrangement uses TRBV29-1 and TRBJ1-1, with D tentatively TRBD1 (5 bases). V was pared by 4 bases and J by 3 bases, with 6 bases between. Germline-derived CDR1 and CDR2 are SQVTM and ANQGSEA. The CDR3 sequence is 11 residues long. Here the CDR3 DNA reads TGCAGCGTTGTCAGGGACACTGAAGCTTTCTTT. Its translation is CSVVRDTEAFF.

This clonotype showed up just a few times. The chain is built from TRBV6-1 and TRBJ1-5; D unresolved. Germline CDR1 reads MNHNS; CDR2 reads SASEGT. V lost 3 bases and J 7 bases, leaving 7 bases between the germline ends. The CDR3 has 12 amino acids. CDR3 nucleotide sequence: TGTGCCAGCAGTGAGGGGTGGCAGCCCCAGCATTTT. Residues: CASSEGWQPQHF.

This chain connects TRBV4-3 to TRBJ2-5; TRBD2 might be the D (6 bases). V gave up 1 base and J gave up 5 bases, with 11 bases separating them. The CDR3 spans 14 residues. The germline CDR1 and CDR2 sequences are LGHNA and YSLEER. The CDR3 DNA follows: TGCGCCAGCAGCCAAGGAGGCGGAGGGGAGACCCAGTACTTC. This codes for CASSQGGGGETQYF.

This clonotype was seen many times. The V gene is TRBV4-3, the J gene TRBJ1-5; D gene unclear. This CDR3 contains 15 residues. Germline values: CDR1 LGHNA, CDR2 YSLEER. Trimming took off 0 bases at V and 4 bases at J, with 10 bases between the two ends. CDR3 in DNA: TGCGCCAGCAGCCAAGATGGGCAGGTTAATCAGCCCCAGCATTTT. It specifies CASSQDGQVNQPQHF.

This clonotype occurred a few times. In nucleotides, the CDR3 is TGTGCCAGCCGCTACTCGGCGGGCCCCAATGAGCAGTTCTTC. It codes for CASRYSAGPNEQFF. The V call is TRBV12-3 or TRBV12-4, the J call TRBJ2-1, with TRBD2 as a possible D gene (5 bases). Trimming removed 8 bases from V and 6 bases from J, with 17 bases in between. The CDR3 spans 14 residues.

The CDR3 loop is CASSPAGPTYEQYF. Here the CDR3 DNA reads TGTGCCAGCAGCCCTGCAGGTCCGACATACGAGCAGTACTTC. V and J are TRBV7-6 and TRBJ2-7; no definite D call. The CDR3 is 14 residues long. V was pared by 5 bases and J by 4 bases, with 15 bases between. The germline gives CDR1 SGHVS, CDR2 FNYEAQ.

The chain combines TRBV7-9 with TRBJ2-1, with D tentatively TRBD1 (5 bases). Germline assignment: CDR1 SEHNR and CDR2 FQNEAQ (reference sequence). This CDR3 contains 14 residues. V was cut by 2 bases and J by 5 bases, with 10 bases left in between. For the CDR3, the DNA is TGTGCCAGCAGCTTACGGACATTGAACAATGAGCAGTTCTTC. The encoded protein is CASSLRTLNNEQFF.

V is TRBV11-3 and J is TRBJ1-2; 7 positions match TRBD1. The CDR3 is 15 amino acids. Germline trimming cut 1 base from V and 7 bases from J; bases unmatched to any gene: 9. Germline assignment: CDR1 SGHNT and CDR2 YENEEA. The CDR3 loop reads CASSLATGECAGYTF. CDR3 coding DNA: TGTGCCAGCAGCTTAGCCACAGGGGAGTGCGCTGGCTACACCTTC.

V usage is TRBV28 and J usage is TRBJ1-5; the D gene is possibly TRBD1 (5 bases). CDR3 size: 18 residues. Germline CDR1 reads MDHEN; CDR2 reads SYDVKM. The V and J ends lost 1 base and 0 bases respectively, with 16 bases between them. In nucleotides, the CDR3 is TGTGCCAGCAGTTTATACAGGACAAGAATATATAGCAATCAGCCCCAGCATTTT. It yields the protein CASSLYRTRIYSNQPQHF.